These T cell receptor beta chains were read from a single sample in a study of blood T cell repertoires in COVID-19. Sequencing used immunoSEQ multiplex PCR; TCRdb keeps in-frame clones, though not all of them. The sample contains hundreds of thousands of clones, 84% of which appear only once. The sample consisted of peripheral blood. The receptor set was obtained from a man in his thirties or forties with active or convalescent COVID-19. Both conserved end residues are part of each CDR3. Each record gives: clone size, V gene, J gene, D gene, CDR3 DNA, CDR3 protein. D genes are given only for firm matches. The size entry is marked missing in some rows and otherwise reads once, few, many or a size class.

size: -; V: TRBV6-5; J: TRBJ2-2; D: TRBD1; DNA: TGTGCCAGCAGAACCCAGGGGGCCCGCGCCGGGGAGCTGTTTTTT; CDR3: CASRTQGARAGELFF
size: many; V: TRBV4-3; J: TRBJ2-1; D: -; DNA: TGCGCCAGCAGCCAAGATAGGGGCGATGAGCAGTTCTTC; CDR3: CASSQDRGDEQFF
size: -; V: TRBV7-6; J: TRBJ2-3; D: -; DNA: TGTGCCAGCAGCACTTCAGATACGCAGTATTTT; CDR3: CASSTSDTQYF
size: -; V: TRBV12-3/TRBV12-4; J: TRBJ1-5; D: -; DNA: TGTGCCAGCACCCCGGTTTGGAATCAGCCCCAGCATTTT; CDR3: CASTPVWNQPQHF
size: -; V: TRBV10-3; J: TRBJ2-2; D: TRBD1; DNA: TGTGCCATCAGTGACCCGACAGGGGTTAACACCGGGGAGCTGTTTTTT; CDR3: CAISDPTGVNTGELFF
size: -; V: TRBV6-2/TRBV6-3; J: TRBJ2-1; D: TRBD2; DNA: TGTGCCAGCAGTCTATACCCGCGGGGGAACAATGAGCAGTTCTTC; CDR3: CASSLYPRGNNEQFF
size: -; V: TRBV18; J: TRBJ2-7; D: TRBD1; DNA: TGTGCCAGCTCACCAGTGGGACAGTCGAACTACGAGCAGTACTTC; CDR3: CASSPVGQSNYEQYF
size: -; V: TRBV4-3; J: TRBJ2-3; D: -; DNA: TGCGCCAGCAGCCAAGGACAGCCAGATACGCAGTATTTT; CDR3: CASSQGQPDTQYF
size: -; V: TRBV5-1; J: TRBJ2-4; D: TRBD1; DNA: TGCGCCAGCAGCTTGTTTCCGACAGGGATAAACATTCAGTACTTC; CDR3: CASSLFPTGINIQYF
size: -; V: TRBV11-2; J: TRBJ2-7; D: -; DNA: TGTGCCAGCAGCTTAGCCTGGACAGCGTACGAGCAGTACTTC; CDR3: CASSLAWTAYEQYF
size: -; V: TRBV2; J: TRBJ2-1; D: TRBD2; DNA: TGTGCCAGCAGTGAGGGGGGGAGGACTAGCGGGTTAGTTTACAATGAGCAGTTCTTC; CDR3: CASSEGGRTSGLVYNEQFF